By share, the clone carrying this T cell receptor gamma chain counts as medium-sized (0.01 to 0.1%). The data derive from a study of gamma delta lymphoproliferative disorders and STAT genes. TCRdb re-analyzed the multiplex PCR reads via CATT. Of 4,000 to 5,000 gamma-chain clones in the sample, more than 7% are singletons; the top ten hold 2.5% to 3%. The CDR3 loop spans 11 amino acids. Sequencing used genomic DNA taken from PBMCs of patients and controls. Sequencing used blood. The chain uses TRGV10 and TRGJ1 or TRGJ2. Here the J gene was assigned by germline matching of the DNA, as TCRdb has none. TRGV10 is filed as an ORF, its function uncertain. The clonotype originates from a human donor in good health. As DNA, the CDR3 is TGTGCCCCCCCGGCAAATTATAAGAAACTCTTT. This encodes CAPPANYKKLF.